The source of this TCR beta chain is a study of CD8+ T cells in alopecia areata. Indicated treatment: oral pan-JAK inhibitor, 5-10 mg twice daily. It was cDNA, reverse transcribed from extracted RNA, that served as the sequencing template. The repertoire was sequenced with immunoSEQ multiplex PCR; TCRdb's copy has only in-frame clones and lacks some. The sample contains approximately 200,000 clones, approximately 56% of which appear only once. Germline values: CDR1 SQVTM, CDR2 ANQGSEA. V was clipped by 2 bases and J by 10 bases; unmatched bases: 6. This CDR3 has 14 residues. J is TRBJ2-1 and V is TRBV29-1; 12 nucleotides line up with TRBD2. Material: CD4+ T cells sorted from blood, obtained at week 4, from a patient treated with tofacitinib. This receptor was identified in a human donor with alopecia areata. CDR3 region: CSVERLAGGQEQFF. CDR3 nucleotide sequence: TGCAGCGTTGAAAGGCTAGCGGGAGGGCAAGAGCAGTTCTTC.